This T cell receptor beta chain was sequenced during a study of vaccination and CD4 T cells after COVID-19. Sequencing of the DNA from cultured CD4+ T cells was carried out with the Oncomine TCR Beta short-read assay. TCRdb reanalysed the PCR reads using MiXCR and keeps one entry per CDR3 protein. The sample contains about 8,800 distinct CDR3 sequences, approximately 48% of which appear only once. The CDR3 loop spans 17 amino acids. Germline V gene sequence: CDR1 MNHNS, CDR2 SASEGT. V lost 6 bases and J 0 bases, leaving 18 bases between the germline ends. The treatment is: roughly nine-day PBMC culture with coronavirus spike peptide pools or control peptides (ViraFEST assay). Study observations and caveats: Researchers report that a median roughly 90% of reactive clones in convalescent patients surfaced only post-vaccination.

Turning to this clonotype: Its antigen is unidentified.

The V gene is TRBV6-1, the J gene TRBJ1-5, with D maybe TRBD1 (6 bases). The TCR was taken from a human donor who had recovered from COVID-19. Sequencing was carried out using CD4+ T cells from blood, cultured in vitro. Written as DNA, the CDR3 is TGTGCCAGCAGCCAAATCAACAGGGCAGATAGCAATCAGCCCCAGCATTTT. Its protein is CASSQINRADSNQPQHF.